This T cell receptor beta chain was obtained from a study of cytomegalovirus exposure and HLA in healthy donors. Study conclusions and caveats: The study reported that TCR beta sequences accurately predicted HLA-A and HLA-B alleles in most subjects. Among TCR beta chains of equal frequency, HLA-associated ones were more clonally expanded in a later analysis. About 87% or about 30% of the time was how often most TCR beta V segments were productive, according to an earlier analysis.

A word on this clone: Antigen specificity is unknown. One end of the junction fails to match germline, which may point to a read error.

PCR employed 60 Vbeta and 13 Jbeta primers. TCRdb keeps only in-frame clones here, not all; method: immunoSEQ multiplex PCR. The table lists more than 100,000 clones. The CDR3 runs 13 residues. The germline V gene encodes CDR1 SGHTA and CDR2 FQGNSA. Material for sequencing was PBMCs. The origin of this receptor is a middle-aged man in good health and CMV-seronegative. The rearrangement uses TRBV7-2 and TRBJ1-6; D is unclear. DNA for the CDR3: TGTGCCAGCAGCTTAGCCTATTATTCACCCCTCCACTTT. Translation gives CASSLAYYSPLHF.